These T cell receptor beta chains were read from a single sample in a study of blood T cells in healthy people across ages. TCRdb reprocessed the 5' RACE reads via MiXCR and lists one record per CDR3 protein. The table has around 800,000 distinct CDR3 sequences, around half seen once. Source material: blood. All receptors derive from an elderly man in good health. Both conserved end residues are part of each CDR3. The order of the fields is J gene, V gene, clone size, D gene, CDR3 DNA, CDR3 protein. D genes are given only for firm matches. The listing skips clone size in some rows; elsewhere it reads once, few, many or a size class.

TRBJ2-1 | TRBV24-1 | few | TRBD2 | TGTGCCACCAGTGATCCCATGGCGGGAGGCTCCTACAATGAGCAGTTCTTC | CATSDPMAGGSYNEQFF
TRBJ1-1 | TRBV20-1 | - | - | TGCAGTGCTCGGTTAGACGTAGAAGCTTTCTTT | CSARLDVEAFF
TRBJ2-3 | TRBV24-1 | - | TRBD2 | TGTGCCACCAGTGATTCGTCTTCGGGGCTAGCGGAGCACAGATACGCGTATTTT | CATSDSSSGLAEHRYAYF
TRBJ2-7 | TRBV7-3 | - | - | TGTGCCAGCAGCCTCTCAGGGGGGCCCCTCTACGAGCAGTACTTC | CASSLSGGPLYEQYF
TRBJ2-3 | TRBV20-1 | few | TRBD2 | TGCAGTGCTAGAGCGCAGCTAGCGGGAGACAGATACGCGTATTTT | CSARAQLAGDRYAYF
TRBJ2-3 | TRBV29-1 | - | TRBD1 | TGCAGCGTAGTCTGGACAGGGGGCCACAGATACGCGTATTTT | CSVVWTGGHRYAYF
TRBJ1-5 | TRBV5-1 | - | - | TGCGCCAGCAGCAAGGACAGCGCCAGTCAGCCCCAGCATTTT | CASSKDSASQPQHF
TRBJ2-7 | TRBV20-1 | - | TRBD2 | TGCAGTGCCGCAGACCTAGCGGCTAGCTCCTACGAGCAGTACTTC | CSAADLAASSYEQYF
TRBJ2-3 | TRBV10-3 | - | - | TGTGCCATCAGTGACTTAGGGGGGGCGGCAGATACGCAGTATTTT | CAISDLGGAADTQYF
TRBJ2-5 | TRBV6-1 | - | TRBD1 | TGTGCCAGCATCCCCGTCAGGACAGGGGAATGGGAGACCCAGTACTTC | CASIPVRTGEWETQYF
TRBJ1-1 | TRBV5-1 | - | TRBD1 | TGCGCCAGCAGCTGGGGACAGGGTCAAGGGGAAGCTTTCTTT | CASSWGQGQGEAFF
TRBJ2-7 | TRBV6-5 | few | TRBD2 | TGTGCCAGCAGTTACTCGCTTAGCGGGGAATACGAGCAGTACTTC | CASSYSLSGEYEQYF
TRBJ2-7 | TRBV2 | - | TRBD2 | TGTGCCAGCAGTGAATGGCCTAGCGGACCGTACAATGAGCAGTACTTC | CASSEWPSGPYNEQYF
TRBJ1-2 | TRBV20-1 | - | - | TGCAGTGCTAGAGATCGACAGACAATTAACTATGGCTACACCTTC | CSARDRQTINYGYTF
TRBJ1-2 | TRBV12-3/TRBV12-4 | - | TRBD1 | TGTGCCAGCAGTGCAGGACAGGGTCGCTATGGCTACACCTTC | CASSAGQGRYGYTF
TRBJ2-1 | TRBV12-3/TRBV12-4 | - | TRBD2 | TGTGCCAGCAGCCGCAGGGTAGCGGGAGACCCCTACAATGAGCAGTTCTTC | CASSRRVAGDPYNEQFF
TRBJ1-2 | TRBV12-3/TRBV12-4 | - | TRBD1 | TGTGCCAGCAGGGAGGAGGGGCCCGGACAGGGCTATGGCTACACCTTC | CASREEGPGQGYGYTF
TRBJ1-1 | TRBV7-2 | once | TRBD1 | TGTGCCAGCAGCGCAGGGGGCTCGTCTGAAGCTTTCTTT | CASSAGGSSEAFF
TRBJ2-1 | TRBV20-1 | - | TRBD2 | TGCAGTGCTAGAGATCCACGACTAGCGAATGAGCAGTTCTTC | CSARDPRLANEQFF
TRBJ1-2 | TRBV4-1 | - | TRBD1 | TGCGCCAGCAGCCAGGGTGGGACAGGGATTCAAAATGGCTACACCTTC | CASSQGGTGIQNGYTF
TRBJ2-5 | TRBV5-1 | - | - | TGCGCCAGCAGCGTGGAAGGGGGTCTCAAGCAGTACTTC | CASSVEGGLKQYF
TRBJ2-1 | TRBV29-1 | few | - | TGCAGCGTTGAAGGGGGGACACAATACAATGAGCAGTTCTTC | CSVEGGTQYNEQFF
TRBJ2-4 | TRBV29-1 | - | - | TGCAGCGTTAAGGGGCACCTGGCCAAAAACATTCAGTACTTC | CSVKGHLAKNIQYF
TRBJ2-7 | TRBV9 | - | - | TGTGCCAGCAGCCCCCTGTACCCGGGCAACGAGCAGTACTTC | CASSPLYPGNEQYF
TRBJ1-2 | TRBV7-2 | - | - | TGTGCCAGCAGCTTCGCAGACCTAGCTAACTATGGCTACACCTTC | CASSFADLANYGYTF
TRBJ2-1 | TRBV7-9 | - | TRBD2 | TGTGCCGGCAGCCCAGTAGGACTAGCGGGAGTCAATGAGCAGTTCTTC | CAGSPVGLAGVNEQFF
TRBJ2-1 | TRBV15 | - | - | TGTGCCACCAGCAGAGATGGGGGCGGTGGTAGGCAGTTCTTC | CATSRDGGGGRQFF
TRBJ1-1 | TRBV7-2 | - | - | TGTGCCAGCAGCCCGGGGCAGCTGAACACTGAAGCTTTCTTT | CASSPGQLNTEAFF
TRBJ2-5 | TRBV7-8 | few | - | TGTGCCAGCGCAGGCCGGCTATTTGAGACCCAGTACTTC | CASAGRLFETQYF
TRBJ1-2 | TRBV27 | - | - | TGTGCCAGCAGTTTATCCGGGGCGTACTATGGCTACACCTTC | CASSLSGAYYGYTF
TRBJ2-5 | TRBV20-1 | - | - | TGCAGTGCTAGACAGCTCCAAGAGACCCAGTACTTC | CSARQLQETQYF
TRBJ2-7 | TRBV4-1 | - | - | TGCGCCAGCAGCCCAACAATCGGGGGCCTTTACGAGCAGTACTTC | CASSPTIGGLYEQYF
TRBJ2-3 | TRBV9 | - | - | TGTGCCAGCAGCGAAGGGGCAACAGATACGCAGTATTTT | CASSEGATDTQYF
TRBJ2-5 | TRBV6-1 | - | TRBD2 | TGTGCCAGCAGTAAATCTAGCGGAGCCCAAGAGACCCAGTACTTC | CASSKSSGAQETQYF
TRBJ2-7 | TRBV2 | few | - | TGTGCCAGCAGTGAAGCGGGCCGGAGGGGGGGAACCTACGAGCAGTACTTC | CASSEAGRRGGTYEQYF
TRBJ2-7 | TRBV14 | - | TRBD2 | TGTGCCAGCAGCCACGGGACTAGCGTCTACAATGAGCAGTACTTC | CASSHGTSVYNEQYF